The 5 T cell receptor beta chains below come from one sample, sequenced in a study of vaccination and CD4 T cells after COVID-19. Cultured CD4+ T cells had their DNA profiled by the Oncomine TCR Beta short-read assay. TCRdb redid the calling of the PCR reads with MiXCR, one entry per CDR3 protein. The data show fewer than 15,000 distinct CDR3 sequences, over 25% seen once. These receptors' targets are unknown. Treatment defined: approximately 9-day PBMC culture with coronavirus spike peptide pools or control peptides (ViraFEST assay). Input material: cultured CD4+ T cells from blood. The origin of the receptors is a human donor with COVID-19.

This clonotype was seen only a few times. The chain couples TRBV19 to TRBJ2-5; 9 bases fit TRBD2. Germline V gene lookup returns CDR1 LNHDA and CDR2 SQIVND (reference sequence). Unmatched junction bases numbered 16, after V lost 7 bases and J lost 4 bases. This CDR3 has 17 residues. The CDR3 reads CASKERGVASLTETQYF. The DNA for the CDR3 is TGTGCCAGTAAGGAGCGGGGGGTCGCCTCCCTCACAGAGACCCAGTACTTC. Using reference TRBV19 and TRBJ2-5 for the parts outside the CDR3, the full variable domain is DGGITQSPKYLFRKEGQNVTLSCEQNLNHDAMYWYRQDPGQGLRLIYYSQIVNDFQKGDIAEGYSVSREKKESFPLTVTSAQKNPTAFYLCASKERGVASLTETQYFGPGTRLLVL.

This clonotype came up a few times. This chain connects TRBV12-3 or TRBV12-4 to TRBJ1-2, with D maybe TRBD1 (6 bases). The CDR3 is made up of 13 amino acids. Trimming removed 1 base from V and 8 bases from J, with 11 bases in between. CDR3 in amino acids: CASSLGGLGGYTF. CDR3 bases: TGTGCCAGCAGTTTAGGGGGGCTTGGAGGCTACACCTTC.

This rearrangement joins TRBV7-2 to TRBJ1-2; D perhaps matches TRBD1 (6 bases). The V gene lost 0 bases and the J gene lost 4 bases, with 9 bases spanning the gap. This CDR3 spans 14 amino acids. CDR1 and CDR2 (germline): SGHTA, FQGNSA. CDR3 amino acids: CASSLAGGGYGYTF. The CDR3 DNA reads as TGTGCCAGCAGCTTAGCCGGGGGCGGCTATGGCTACACCTTC.

The DNA of the CDR3 is TGCGCCAGCACGGGGCCATCGGCTTACGAGCAGTACTTC. Protein sequence: CASTGPSAYEQYF. This chain joins TRBV5-1 and TRBJ2-7; the D gene could be TRBD1 or TRBD2 (5 bases each). The length of the CDR3 is 13 residues. V was clipped by 6 bases and J by 4 bases, with 14 bases between them. Looked up from germline, CDR1 is SGHRS and CDR2 is YFSETQ.

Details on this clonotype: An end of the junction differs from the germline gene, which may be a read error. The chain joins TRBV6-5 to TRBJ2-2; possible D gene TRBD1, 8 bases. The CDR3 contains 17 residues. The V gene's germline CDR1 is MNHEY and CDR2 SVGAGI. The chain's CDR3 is CTSSYRTGGAYTGELFF. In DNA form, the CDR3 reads TGTACCAGCAGTTACCGTACAGGGGGGGCGTACACCGGGGAGCTGTTTTTT.